This T cell receptor (beta chain) was captured in a study of cytomegalovirus exposure and HLA in healthy donors. In the study overall: Assignment to the Caucasian-associated ancestry cluster applied to about 80% of the approximately 390 genotyped donors.

Vbeta (60) and Jbeta (13) primers were used in the PCR. Produced via immunoSEQ multiplex PCR; TCRdb's table is partial and in-frame only. The data contain about 160,000 clones, approximately 83% of them singletons. This clone turned up a few times. The source is a woman aged 18-29 years in good health and CMV-seronegative. Input material: PBMCs.

The CDR3 sequence: CASSPDPSSRTGELFF. The CDR3 DNA reads as TGTGCCAGCAGCCCCGACCCTTCCTCTAGGACCGGGGAGCTGTTTTTT. This rearrangement joins TRBV5-4 to TRBJ2-2; D is uncertain. Trimming shortened V by 4 bases and J by 5 bases, and 18 bases separated the two germline ends. CDR1 and CDR2 (germline): SGHNT, YYREEE (reference sequence). This CDR3 is 16 amino acids long.